The 31 T cell receptor beta chains reported below all come from one sample, sequenced in a study of CD8+CD57+ T cells in acquired aplastic anemia (dated by TCRdb to between 2018 and 2020). The instrument given in TCRdb is Illumina HiSeq 2000. Genomic DNA served as template for TCR beta VDJ combination and CDR3 sequence profiling. Through fastp at Q25 and MiXCR, TCRdb rebuilt clones from the public reads, retaining in-frame beta chains. Every entry covers one CDR3 protein and lists the most common genes and DNA from its rows. The sample table records about 270,000 distinct CDR3 sequences; 45% to 65% of these occur just once. The ten largest clones take up roughly 8% of the sample. Sequenced material: sorted CD4+, CD8+, or CD8+CD57+ T cells (not recorded which) from PBMCs. The receptors derive from a human donor with severe aplastic anemia or a healthy control (not recorded which).

The rearrangement joins TRBV19 to TRBJ2-7; 7 nucleotides agree with TRBD1. CDR1 and CDR2 from the germline V gene are LNHDA and SQIVND (reference sequence). Trimming cost V 6 bases and J 3 bases; bases outside gene matches: 8. CDR3 length: 14 amino acids. CDR3 loop: CASRRSRDSYEQYF. Written as DNA, the CDR3 is TGTGCCAGTAGGCGGTCCCGGGACAGCTACGAGCAGTACTTC. The complete variable domain, with remaining parts taken from reference TRBV19 and TRBJ2-7, reads DGGITQSPKYLFRKEGQNVTLSCEQNLNHDAMYWYRQDPGQGLRLIYYSQIVNDFQKGDIAEGYSVSREKKESFPLTVTSAQKNPTAFYLCASRRSRDSYEQYFGPGTRLTVT.

The gene calls are TRBV15 and TRBJ2-7; no definite D call. The CDR3 runs to 13 residues. The germline gives CDR1 LNHNV, CDR2 YYDKDF (reference sequence). V lost 3 bases and J 7 bases, leaving 13 bases between the germline ends. CDR3 in DNA: TGTGCCACCAGCAGGGCGTTTCTAGAGGAGCAGTACTTC. This encodes CATSRAFLEEQYF.

This clonotype was observed at least ten times. The chain is built from TRBV6-1 and TRBJ1-1; D gene uncertain. Trimming cost V 6 bases and J 2 bases, with 10 bases left between them. The CDR3 length is 13 residues. In germline, CDR1 is MNHNS, CDR2 SASEGT. CDR3 DNA sequence: TGTGCCAGCAGAAGTACAACTAACACTGAAGCTTTCTTT. Translated: CASRSTTNTEAFF.

Turning to this clonotype: Being one base from a much bigger clone, this may be a read error. The V call is TRBV7-8, the J call TRBJ1-1; possible D gene TRBD1, 6 bases. The V gene's germline CDR1 is SGHVS and CDR2 FQNEAQ. CDR3 size: 14 residues. The CDR3 protein is CASSPPPGDTVAFF. Here the CDR3 DNA reads TGTGCCAGCAGTCCCCCCCCGGGGGACACTGTAGCTTTCTTT.

Comments on this clonotype: Compared with germline, one end of the junction differs, possibly owing to a read error. CDR3 sequence (DNA): TGCGCCAGCAGCCAAGACTCACTCGGGACAGGGACCACAGATACGCAGCATTTC. This translates into CASSQDSLGTGTTDTQHF. This rearrangement joins TRBV4-1 to TRBJ2-3; 9 positions agree with TRBD1. Germline values: CDR1 MGHRA, CDR2 YSYEKL. This CDR3 is built from 18 residues.

This clonotype was seen only a few times. The chain employs TRBV29-1 and TRBJ1-1; 10 nucleotides match TRBD1. With V trimmed by 7 bases and J by 3 bases, 5 bases remained unmatched. The CDR3 is 13 amino acids. Germline V gives CDR1 SQVTM, CDR2 ANQGSEA. CDR3 loop: CSDWDRGDTEAFF. In DNA form, the CDR3 reads TGCAGCGATTGGGACAGGGGCGACACTGAAGCTTTCTTT.

V usage is TRBV18 and J usage is TRBJ1-3; D ambiguous. From germline, CDR1 is KGHSH and CDR2 LQKENI. Deletions cut 3 bases from V and 1 base from J, with 1 base between. The CDR3 is 12 amino acids. The CDR3 coding sequence is TGTGCCAGCTCACCGTCTGGAAACACCATATATTTT. Its translation: CASSPSGNTIYF. The full variable domain, rest sourced from reference TRBV18 and TRBJ1-3, is NAGVMQNPRHLVRRRGQEARLRCSPMKGHSHVYWYRQLPEEGLKFMVYLQKENIIDESGMPKERFSAEFPKEGPSILRIQQVVRGDSAAYFCASSPSGNTIYFGEGSWLTVV.

V gene TRBV5-6 combines with J gene TRBJ1-1; 7 bases fit TRBD1. The CDR3 sequence is 15 residues long. Germline V gene lookup returns CDR1 SGHDT and CDR2 YYEEEE. V was clipped by 1 base and J by 4 bases; unmatched bases: 7. CDR3 DNA sequence: TGTGCCAGCAGCTTGCCCCGACAGGGAGGCACTGAAGCTTTCTTT. Its protein product is CASSLPRQGGTEAFF.

The genes are TRBV29-1 and TRBJ1-2; D perhaps matches TRBD1 (5 bases). Germline CDR1 SQVTM, CDR2 ANQGSEA. This CDR3 comprises 13 residues. V was pared by 3 bases and J by 4 bases, with 12 bases between. This CDR3 is CSVDGREGYGYTF. The DNA for the CDR3 is TGCAGCGTTGACGGCAGGGAAGGCTATGGCTACACCTTC.

The table lists this clonotype with a few counts. J is TRBJ1-5 and V is TRBV7-6, with D possibly matching TRBD1 (6 bases). This CDR3 is 15 amino acids long. V was cut by 5 bases and J by 3 bases, with 14 bases left in between. The germline CDR1 and CDR2 sequences are SGHVS and FNYEAQ. The CDR3 coding sequence is TGTGCCAGCAGCCTGATGACAGGCCTCAATCAGCCCCAGCATTTT. It is translated as CASSLMTGLNQPQHF.

This clonotype has at least ten counts. The chain couples TRBV7-8 to TRBJ1-4, with TRBD1 matching 9 bases. This CDR3 is built from 16 residues. Germline V gives CDR1 SGHVS, CDR2 FQNEAQ. The J segment lost 6 bases and the V segment lost 2 bases, leaving 7 bases of the junction unmatched. The CDR3, as DNA: TGTGCCAGCAGCTTAATGACGGGACAGGGTGATGAAAAACTGTTTTTT. Protein: CASSLMTGQGDEKLFF.

CDR3 nucleotide sequence: TGTGCCACCAGTCCTCCAGGGAAGGGTGGAGAGACCCAGTACTTC. Protein product: CATSPPGKGGETQYF. The chain has TRBV24-1 and TRBJ2-5; tentatively, D is TRBD1 (5 bases). Germline V gives CDR1 KGHDR, CDR2 SFDVKD. Trimming took 6 bases from V and 4 from J, leaving 17 bases between them. This CDR3 region has 15 residues.

The CDR3 here is CASSSSRRGQYF. The CDR3 DNA reads as TGTGCCAGCAGTTCCTCTAGGCGGGGGCAGTACTTC. The chain carries TRBV7-9 and TRBJ2-7, with D perhaps TRBD2 (6 bases). Trimming cost V 6 bases and J 9 bases, with 15 bases left between them. CDR3 length equals 12 residues. Germline loops: CDR1 SEHNR, CDR2 FQNEAQ (reference sequence).

This clonotype was observed a handful of times. This chain connects TRBV5-6 to TRBJ2-7; D possibly corresponds to TRBD2 (6 bases). The germline CDR1 and CDR2 sequences are SGHDT and YYEEEE. The V and J ends lost 4 bases and 3 bases respectively, with 17 bases between them. This CDR3 spans 15 amino acids. CDR3 region: CASSGRVGSSYEQYF. Written as DNA, the CDR3 is TGTGCCAGCAGCGGAAGGGTCGGGAGTAGCTACGAGCAGTACTTC.

This clonotype was counted ten times or more. V is TRBV6-5 and J is TRBJ2-3, with D perhaps TRBD2 (6 bases). CDR3 length: 15 amino acids. Germline V gene sequence: CDR1 MNHEY, CDR2 SVGAGI. V lost 5 bases, J lost 0 bases, and 12 bases lay in between. The CDR3 DNA sequence: TGTGCCAGCAGTAACGGTGGGGGGAGCACAGATACGCAGTATTTT. Its protein is CASSNGGGSTDTQYF.

This clonotype was counted a few times. The CDR3 sequence is CSASRNYEQYF. DNA of the CDR3: TGCAGTGCTAGTAGGAACTACGAGCAGTACTTC. The rearrangement links TRBV20-1 to TRBJ2-7, with D uncertain. V was pared by 3 bases and J by 3 bases, with 6 bases between. CDR3 length: 11 residues. In germline, CDR1 is DFQATT, CDR2 SNEGSKA (reference sequence).

V gene TRBV7-9 combines with J gene TRBJ2-6; no firm D call. Trimming shortened V by 2 bases and J by 4 bases, and 9 bases separated the two germline ends. Germline CDR1 and CDR2: SEHNR and FQNEAQ (reference sequence). This CDR3 is 15 amino acids long. The CDR3 is CASSLSYTGANVLTF. The CDR3 coding sequence is TGTGCCAGCAGCTTATCTTACACCGGGGCCAACGTCCTGACTTTC.

The rearrangement uses TRBV4-1 and TRBJ2-7, with 7 bases identical to TRBD2. CDR1 is MGHRA, CDR2 YSYEKL, per germline. This CDR3 region has 15 residues. V shed 2 bases, J shed 5 bases, and the junction held 9 bases outside the gene matches. CDR3 sequence: CASSQILGGWDEQYF. The DNA for the CDR3 is TGCGCCAGCAGCCAAATTCTGGGGGGGTGGGACGAGCAGTACTTC.

This clonotype was picked up many times. This chain connects TRBV11-2 to TRBJ2-7, with 11 bases matching TRBD2. The CDR3 sequence is 17 residues long. The ends lost 4 bases at V and 2 bases at J; junction bases unmatched: 10. CDR1 is SGHAT, CDR2 FQNNGV, per germline. CDR3 sequence (DNA): TGTGCCAGCAGCTCCAAGCGCCTAGCGGGGGGTACCTACGAGCAGTACTTC. It yields the protein CASSSKRLAGGTYEQYF.

The sample holds many counts of this clonotype. V is TRBV3-1 and J is TRBJ1-2, with D hard to call. The germline V and J ends were trimmed by 4 bases and 4 bases, with 13 bases remaining between them. CDR3 size: 14 residues. Per the germline V gene, CDR1 is LGHDT and CDR2 is YNNKEL (reference sequence). CDR3 DNA sequence: TGTGCCAGCAGCCCTCCTAGGAAGCGCTATGGCTACACCTTC. Translation gives CASSPPRKRYGYTF.

This clonotype has just a few counts. This chain links TRBV20-1 with TRBJ1-1; D gene unclear. V lost 6 bases, J lost 2 bases, and 22 bases lay in between. The CDR3 is 16 amino acids. Germline values: CDR1 DFQATT, CDR2 SNEGSKA (reference sequence). The CDR3 protein is CSATNPREQLNTEAFF. CDR3 in DNA: TGCAGTGCCACAAATCCCCGGGAACAGCTTAACACTGAAGCTTTCTTT.

This clonotype was recorded only once. The chain uses TRBV5-1 and TRBJ2-7, with D unclear. The CDR3 has 15 amino acids. From germline, CDR1 is SGHRS and CDR2 YFSETQ. The V end was cut by 0 bases, the J end by 0 bases, with 10 bases between. The CDR3: CASSLDPQSSYEQYF. The CDR3 nucleotides are TGCGCCAGCAGCTTGGATCCCCAAAGCTCCTACGAGCAGTACTTC.

V and J are TRBV30 and TRBJ1-5, with 8 positions matching TRBD1. Germline CDR1 is GTSNPN and CDR2 is SVGIG (reference sequence). V shed 3 bases and J 2 bases; nucleotides not matched to a gene: 12. CDR3 length equals 17 residues. CDR3 residues: CAWSPERTGRGNQPQHF. DNA for the CDR3: TGTGCCTGGAGCCCCGAACGGACAGGGCGAGGCAATCAGCCCCAGCATTTT.

This clonotype was observed many times. The chain recombines TRBV7-9 with TRBJ2-7, with D hard to call. The CDR3 totals 11 residues. CDR1 and CDR2 from the germline V gene are SEHNR and FQNEAQ (reference sequence). Trimming left V 5 bases short and J 3 bases short, with 5 bases between. As DNA, the CDR3 is TGTGCCAGCAGCCCCCTCTACGAGCAGTACTTC. It translates to CASSPLYEQYF. The entire variable domain, with the rest obtained from reference TRBV7-9 and TRBJ2-7, is as follows: DTGVSQNPRHKITKRGQNVTFRCDPISEHNRLYWYRQTLGQGPEFLTYFQNEAQLEKSRLLSDRFSAERPKGSFSTLEIQRTEQGDSAMYLCASSPLYEQYFGPGTRLTVT.

The V gene is TRBV2, the J gene TRBJ2-5, with D perhaps assigned TRBD1 or TRBD2 (5 bases each). Germline assignment: CDR1 SNHLY and CDR2 FYNNEI. CDR3 length: 14 residues. Deletions cut 8 bases from V and 2 bases from J, with 15 bases between. CDR3 coding DNA: TGTGCCAGCTTCGGGACCCTCCGGCAAGAGACCCAGTACTTC. Protein product: CASFGTLRQETQYF.

This clonotype was seen at least ten times. The rearrangement joins TRBV7-6 to TRBJ1-4, with D unclear. Trimming stripped 3 bases from V and 7 bases from J, with 24 bases between. Germline V lookup: CDR1 SGHVS, CDR2 FNYEAQ. The CDR3 is made up of 18 amino acids. The CDR3: CASSLERREHRAVEKLFF. Written as DNA, the CDR3 is TGTGCCAGCAGCTTGGAGCGTCGGGAGCACAGAGCTGTTGAAAAACTGTTTTTT.

Comment on this clonotype: This may come from a read error, since a much larger clone is one base off. The rearrangement uses TRBV6-5 and TRBJ1-5; D unclear. The CDR3 sequence is 15 residues long. CDR1 is MNHEY and CDR2 is SVGAGI in the germline V gene. The CDR3 nucleotides are TGTGCCAGCAGCCCCTTGGTGAATTCTAATCGGCCCCAGCATTTT. Translating gives CASSPLVNSNRPQHF.

The rearrangement joins TRBV2 to TRBJ2-5; no clear D gene. Trimming pared 5 bases from V and 5 bases from J, leaving 12 bases between. Germline V CDR1 and CDR2: SNHLY, FYNNEI. This CDR3 is 13 amino acids long. The CDR3 sequence: CASSTGPDETQYF. CDR3 nucleotides: TGTGCCAGCAGTACCGGGCCGGACGAGACCCAGTACTTC. Using reference TRBV2 and TRBJ2-5 for the parts outside the CDR3, the full variable domain is EPEVTQTPSHQVTQMGQEVILRCVPISNHLYFYWYRQILGQKVEFLVSFYNNEISEKSEIFDDQFSVERPDGSNFTLKIRSTKLEDSAMYFCASSTGPDETQYFGPGTRLLVL.

Regarding this clonotype: A much larger clone lies a single base off, so this may be a read error. The CDR3 ends on some other residue instead of the conserved phenylalanine or tryptophan, so this is likely a read error. In DNA form, the CDR3 reads TGTGCCAGCTCACCCGGGACAGGGGGCGAAGAGACCCAGTACCTC. Protein: CASSPGTGGEETQYL. This rearrangement joins TRBV18 to TRBJ2-5; 12 nucleotides agree with TRBD1. The CDR3 consists of 15 residues. The V gene end was trimmed by 3 bases and the J gene end by 3 bases; junction bases not matched to a gene: 2. The germline V gene has CDR1 KGHSH and CDR2 LQKENI.

Comments on this clonotype: This clone may be a read error of a much larger clone one base away. The chain combines TRBV9 with TRBJ1-2, with D possibly being TRBD1 (6 bases). Looked up from germline, CDR1 is SGDLS and CDR2 is YYNGEE. This CDR3 contains 16 residues. CDR3 sequence (DNA): TGTGCCAGCAGCGCTTACGACCACTCAGGGGACTATGGCTACGCCTTC. This encodes CASSAYDHSGDYGYAF.

V gene TRBV7-9 combines with J gene TRBJ2-7; D remains unclear. The CDR3 is made up of 12 amino acids. Looked up from germline, CDR1 is SEHNR and CDR2 is FQNEAQ (reference sequence). V lost 5 bases and J 5 bases, leaving 10 bases between the germline ends. The CDR3 DNA is TGTGCCAGCAGCCCTACCCTTGACGAGCAGTACTTC. This translates into CASSPTLDEQYF.